This T cell receptor (beta chain) was recovered during a study of post-analysis software for immune sequencing data. Study findings and constraints: Samples prepared in the same batch strongly co-clustered by F measure.

Points on this clonotype: Its antigen is unidentified.

The TCR beta cDNA libraries contained unique molecular identifiers. TCRdb re-called the PCR reads through MiXCR, storing one row per CDR3 protein. Among hundreds of thousands of distinct CDR3 sequences, roughly 27% were seen once, and the ten largest hold under 0.7%. Material: blood. The clonotype originates from a girl under 18 with multiple sclerosis.

DNA for the CDR3: TGCAGCGTCACGGGACTGAGACAAGAGACCCAGTACTTC. It codes for CSVTGLRQETQYF. This sequence joins TRBV29-1 and TRBJ2-5; a possible D gene is TRBD2 (6 bases). Trimming pared 6 bases from V and 2 bases from J, leaving 13 bases between. Germline V gene data show CDR1 as SQVTM and CDR2 as ANQGSEA. There are 13 residues in the CDR3.